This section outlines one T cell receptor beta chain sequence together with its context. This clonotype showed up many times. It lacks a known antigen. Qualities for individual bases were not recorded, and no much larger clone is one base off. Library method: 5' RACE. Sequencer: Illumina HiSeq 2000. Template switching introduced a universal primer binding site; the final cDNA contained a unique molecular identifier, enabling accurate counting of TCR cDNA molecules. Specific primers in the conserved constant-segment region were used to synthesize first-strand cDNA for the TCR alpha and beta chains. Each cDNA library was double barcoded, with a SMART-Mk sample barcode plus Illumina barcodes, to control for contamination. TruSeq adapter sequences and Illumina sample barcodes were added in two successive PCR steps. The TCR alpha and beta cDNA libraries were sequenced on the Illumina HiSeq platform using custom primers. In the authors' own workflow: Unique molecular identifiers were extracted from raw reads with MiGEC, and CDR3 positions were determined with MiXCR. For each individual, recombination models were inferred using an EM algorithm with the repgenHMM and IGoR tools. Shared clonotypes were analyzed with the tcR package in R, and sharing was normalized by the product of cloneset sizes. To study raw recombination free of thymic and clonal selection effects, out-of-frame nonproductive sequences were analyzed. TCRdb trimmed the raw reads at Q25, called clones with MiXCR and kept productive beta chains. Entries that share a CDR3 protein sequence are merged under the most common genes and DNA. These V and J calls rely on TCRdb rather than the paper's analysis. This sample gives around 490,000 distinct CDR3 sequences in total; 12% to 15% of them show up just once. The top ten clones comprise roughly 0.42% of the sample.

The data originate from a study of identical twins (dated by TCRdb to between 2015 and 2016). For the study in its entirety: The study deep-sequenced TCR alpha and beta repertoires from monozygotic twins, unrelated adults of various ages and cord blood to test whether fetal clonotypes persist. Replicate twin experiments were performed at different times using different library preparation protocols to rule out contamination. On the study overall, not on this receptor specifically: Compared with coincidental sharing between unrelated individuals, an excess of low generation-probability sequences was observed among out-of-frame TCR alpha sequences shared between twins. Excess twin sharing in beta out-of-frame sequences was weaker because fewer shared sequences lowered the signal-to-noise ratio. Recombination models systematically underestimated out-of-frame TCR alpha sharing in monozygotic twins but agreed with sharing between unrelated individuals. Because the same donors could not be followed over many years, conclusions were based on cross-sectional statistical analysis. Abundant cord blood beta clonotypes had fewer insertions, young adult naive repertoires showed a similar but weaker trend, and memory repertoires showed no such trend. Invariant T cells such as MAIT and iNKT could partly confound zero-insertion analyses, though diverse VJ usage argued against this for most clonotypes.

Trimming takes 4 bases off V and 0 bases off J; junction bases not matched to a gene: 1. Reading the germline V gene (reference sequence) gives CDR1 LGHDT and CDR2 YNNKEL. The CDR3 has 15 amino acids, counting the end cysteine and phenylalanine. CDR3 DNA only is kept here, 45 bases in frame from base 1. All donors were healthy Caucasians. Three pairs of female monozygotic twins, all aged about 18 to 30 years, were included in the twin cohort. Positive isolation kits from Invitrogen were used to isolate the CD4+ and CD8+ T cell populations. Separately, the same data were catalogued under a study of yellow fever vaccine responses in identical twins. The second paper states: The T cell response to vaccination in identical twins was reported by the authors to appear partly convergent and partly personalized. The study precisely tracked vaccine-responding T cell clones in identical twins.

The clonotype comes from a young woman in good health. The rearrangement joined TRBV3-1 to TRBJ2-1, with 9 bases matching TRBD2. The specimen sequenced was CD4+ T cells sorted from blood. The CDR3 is CASSPSGVSYNEQFF. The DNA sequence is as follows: TGTGCCAGCAGCCCTAGCGGGGTCTCCTACAATGAGCAGTTCTTC.